Below, one T cell receptor (beta chain) is given with its context. Antigen unknown. This CDR3 comprises 16 residues. The J segment lost 3 bases and the V segment lost 8 bases, leaving 9 bases of the junction unmatched. Germline CDR1 is ENHRY and CDR2 is SYGVKD. The entry originates in a study of shared clonotypes between healthy human individuals. Study observations and caveats: The researchers took only blood, and tissue repertoires probably look different.

Data came from immunoSEQ multiplex PCR; TCRdb stores just in-frame clones and leaves some out. Of about 2.4 million clones listed, roughly nine tenths are singletons. The sequencing input was naive CD4+ T cells sorted from blood. Documented subset: CD45RA+ positively selected. The chain combines TRBV10-3 with TRBJ2-7; the match to TRBD2 covers 14 bases. The clonotype originates from a man between 18 and 29 years old in good health. The CDR3 bases are TGTGCCATCGGTGCCCCCGGACTAGCGGGAGGCTACGAGCAGTACTTC. As protein: CAIGAPGLAGGYEQYF.